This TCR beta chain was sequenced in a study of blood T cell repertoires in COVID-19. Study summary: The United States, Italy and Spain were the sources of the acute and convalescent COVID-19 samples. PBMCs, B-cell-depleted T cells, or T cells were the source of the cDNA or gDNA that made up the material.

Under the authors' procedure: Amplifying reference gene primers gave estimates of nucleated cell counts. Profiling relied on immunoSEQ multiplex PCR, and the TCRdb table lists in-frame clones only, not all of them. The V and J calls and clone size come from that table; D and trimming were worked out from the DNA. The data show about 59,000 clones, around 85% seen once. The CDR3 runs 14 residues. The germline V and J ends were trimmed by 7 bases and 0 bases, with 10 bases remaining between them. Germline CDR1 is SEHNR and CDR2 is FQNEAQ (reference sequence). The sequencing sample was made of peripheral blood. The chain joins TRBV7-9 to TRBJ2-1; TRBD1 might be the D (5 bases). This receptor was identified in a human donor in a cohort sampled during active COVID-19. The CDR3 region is CASNGALSYNEQFF. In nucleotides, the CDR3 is TGTGCCAGCAATGGGGCTCTCTCCTACAATGAGCAGTTCTTC.